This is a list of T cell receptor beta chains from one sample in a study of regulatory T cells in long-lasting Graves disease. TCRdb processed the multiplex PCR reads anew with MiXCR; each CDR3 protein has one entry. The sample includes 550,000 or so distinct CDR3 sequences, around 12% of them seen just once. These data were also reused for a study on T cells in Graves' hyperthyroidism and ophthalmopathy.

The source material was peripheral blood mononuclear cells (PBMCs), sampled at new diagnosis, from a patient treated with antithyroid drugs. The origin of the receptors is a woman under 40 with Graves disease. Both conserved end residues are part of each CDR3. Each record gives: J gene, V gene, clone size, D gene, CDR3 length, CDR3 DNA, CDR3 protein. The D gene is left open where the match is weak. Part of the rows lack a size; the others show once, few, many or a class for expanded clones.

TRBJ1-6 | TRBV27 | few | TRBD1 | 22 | TGTGCCAGCAGTTTTTTTACGGCCCGACAGGGCCAGGGGTCCTCCTCAAATTCACCCCTCCACTTT | CASSFFTARQGQGSSSNSPLHF
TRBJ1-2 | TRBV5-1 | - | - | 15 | TGCGCCAGCAGCTCCGGGGGCAGCTTTAACTATGGCTACACCTTC | CASSSGGSFNYGYTF
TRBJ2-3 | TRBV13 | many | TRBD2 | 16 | TGTGCCAGCGGCCCAGAGGCTAGCGGGAGCACAGATACGCAGTATTTT | CASGPEASGSTDTQYF
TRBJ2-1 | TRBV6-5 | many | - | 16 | TGTGCCAGCAGTTACTCCTGGGTTGGGGGCACCAATGAGCAGTTCTTC | CASSYSWVGGTNEQFF
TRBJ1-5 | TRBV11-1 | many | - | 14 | TGTGCCAGCACCTTGACAGGTCCCCATCAGCCCCAGCATTTT | CASTLTGPHQPQHF
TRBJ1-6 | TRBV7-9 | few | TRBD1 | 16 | TGTGCCAGCAGCTTGAAGTCCGTCACAGGGGCTTCACCCCTCCACTTT | CASSLKSVTGASPLHF
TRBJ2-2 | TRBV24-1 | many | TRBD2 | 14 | TGTGCCACCAAAGCGGGAGGGGTGACCGGGGAGCTGTTTTTT | CATKAGGVTGELFF
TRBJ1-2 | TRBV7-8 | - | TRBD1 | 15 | TGTGCCAGCAGCCCCGGGACAGGAGGAGTGTTAAGCTACACCTTC | CASSPGTGGVLSYTF
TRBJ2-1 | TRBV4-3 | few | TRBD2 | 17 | TGCGCCAGCAGCCAAGATAGGACTAGGGCGGGAGTGTATGAGCAGTTCTTC | CASSQDRTRAGVYEQFF
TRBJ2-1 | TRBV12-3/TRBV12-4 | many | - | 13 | TGCGCCAGCAGCTTGGTAGGGTACAATGAGCAGTTCTTC | CASSLVGYNEQFF
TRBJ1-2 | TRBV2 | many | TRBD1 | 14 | TGTGCCAGCATTGACCGGGACAGGCTTCATGGCTACACCTTC | CASIDRDRLHGYTF
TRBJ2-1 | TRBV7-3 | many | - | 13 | TGTGCCAGCAGTTCCGGTCGGGCGGAAGAGCAGTTCTTC | CASSSGRAEEQFF
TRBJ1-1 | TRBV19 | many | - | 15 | TGTGCCAGCCGATCACGAACAGCGGAGAGCACTGAAGCTTTCTTT | CASRSRTAESTEAFF
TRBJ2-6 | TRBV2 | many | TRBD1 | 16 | TGTGCCACAGCTAGGGACAGGGCATCTGGGGCCAACGTCCTGACTTTC | CATARDRASGANVLTF
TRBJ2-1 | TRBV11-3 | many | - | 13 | TGTGCCAGCAGCTTTCGGGGGACAAGTGTTCAGTTCTTC | CASSFRGTSVQFF
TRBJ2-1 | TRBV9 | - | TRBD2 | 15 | TGTGCCAGCAGCGAGGGACTAGCCAGACTCAATGAGCAGTTCTTC | CASSEGLARLNEQFF
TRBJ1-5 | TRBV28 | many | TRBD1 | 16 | TGTGCCAGCAGTATCCCCGGGACAGGGAGCAATCAGCCCCAGCATTTT | CASSIPGTGSNQPQHF
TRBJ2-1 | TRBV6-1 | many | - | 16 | TGTGCCAGCAGTGCGACCCGGGCCCCCCAGCCCCATGAGCAGTTCTTC | CASSATRAPQPHEQFF
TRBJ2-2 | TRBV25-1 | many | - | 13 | TGTGCCAGCAGATGGGGGAACACCGGGGAGCTGTTTTTT | CASRWGNTGELFF
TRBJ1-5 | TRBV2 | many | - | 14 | TGTGCCAGCAGTGAAACCCGGACCCCCTGGCCCCAGCATTTT | CASSETRTPWPQHF
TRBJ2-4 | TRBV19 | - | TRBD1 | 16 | TGTGCCAGTAGTATTTACAGGGGGTCCGACAAAAACATTCAGTACTTC | CASSIYRGSDKNIQYF
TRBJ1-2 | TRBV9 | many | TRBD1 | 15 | TGTGCCAGCAGCCCACATCAGGGGGAACTTTATGGCTACACCTTC | CASSPHQGELYGYTF
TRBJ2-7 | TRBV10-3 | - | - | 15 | TGTGCCATCAGTGACAGGGAACCTTCCCTCTACGAGCAGTACTTC | CAISDREPSLYEQYF
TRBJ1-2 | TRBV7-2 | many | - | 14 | TGTGCCAGCAGCTCCTCCACGGGAGGTGGAGGCTACACCTTC | CASSSSTGGGGYTF
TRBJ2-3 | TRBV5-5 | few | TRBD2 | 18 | TGTGCCAGCAGCCCGGGATACTTAGCGGGAGAGAGGTCAGATACGCAGTATTTT | CASSPGYLAGERSDTQYF
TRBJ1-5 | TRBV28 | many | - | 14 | TGTGCCAGCACACCTTCGGGGGGGTTGTGGCCCCAGCATTTT | CASTPSGGLWPQHF
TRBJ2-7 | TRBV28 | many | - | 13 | TGTGCCAGCAGAACAGGGGAGGGGTACGAGCAGTACTTC | CASRTGEGYEQYF
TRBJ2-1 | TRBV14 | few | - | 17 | TGTGCCAGCAGCCGTCGGCTCGACTCAAGCTCCTACAATGAGCAGTTCTTC | CASSRRLDSSSYNEQFF
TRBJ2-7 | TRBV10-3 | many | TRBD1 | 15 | TGTGCCATCAGTGAGGGGACAGCATTAAACTACGAGCAGTACTTC | CAISEGTALNYEQYF
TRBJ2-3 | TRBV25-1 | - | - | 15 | TGTGCCAGCAGTGAATCGGGCCTAAGCACAGATACGCAGTATTTT | CASSESGLSTDTQYF
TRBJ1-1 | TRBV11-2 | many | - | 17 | TGTGCCAGCAGCTTATTTTTAATCCAGGGCGAGGACACTGAAGCTTTCTTT | CASSLFLIQGEDTEAFF
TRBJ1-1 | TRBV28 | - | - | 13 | TGTGCCATCAGAAGGACGCTGAACACTGAAGCTTTCTTT | CAIRRTLNTEAFF
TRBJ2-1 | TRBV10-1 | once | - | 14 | TGCGCCAGCAGTGAGTCGCTGGGGGACAATGAGCAGTTCTTC | CASSESLGDNEQFF
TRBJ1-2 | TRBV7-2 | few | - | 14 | TGTGCCAGCAGCTCCTACACAGCCAACTATGGCTACACCTTC | CASSSYTANYGYTF
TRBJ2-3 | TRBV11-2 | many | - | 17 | TGTGCCAGCAGCTTATCCTCGTTCGGACAGATGGGAGATACGCAGTATTTT | CASSLSSFGQMGDTQYF
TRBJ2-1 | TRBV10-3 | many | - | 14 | TGTGCCATCAGTGCAGGGAGAGGGGTCGATGAGCAGTTCTTC | CAISAGRGVDEQFF
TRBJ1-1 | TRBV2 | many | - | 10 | TGTGCCAGCATGAACACTGAAGCTTTCTTT | CASMNTEAFF
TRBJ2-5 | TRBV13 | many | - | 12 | TGTGCCAGCAGCTTTGGGGGAGAGACCCAGTACTTC | CASSFGGETQYF
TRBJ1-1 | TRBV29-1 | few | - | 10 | TGCAGCGCCCGGGACCGGGAAGCTTTCTTT | CSARDREAFF
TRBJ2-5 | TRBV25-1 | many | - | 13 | TGTGCCAGCATGTCGGGTTCGTGGACGACCCAGTACTTC | CASMSGSWTTQYF
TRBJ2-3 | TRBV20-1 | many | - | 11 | TGCAGTGCGGAGAAGTCAGATACGCAGTATTTT | CSAEKSDTQYF
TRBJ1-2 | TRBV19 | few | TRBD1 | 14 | TGTGCCACCACCATGGGACAGCCAGACTATGGCTACACCTTC | CATTMGQPDYGYTF
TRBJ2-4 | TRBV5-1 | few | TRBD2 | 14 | TGCGCCAGCAGCTCTGGGACTAGCGAGAACATTCAGTACTTC | CASSSGTSENIQYF
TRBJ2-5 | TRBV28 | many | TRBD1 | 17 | TGTGCCAGCAGTCTCCAGATCCTCAGGGGGCGACAGGAGACCCAGTACTTC | CASSLQILRGRQETQYF
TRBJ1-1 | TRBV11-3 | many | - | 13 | TGTGCCAGCAGCTCCGCGGAGGGCACTGAAGCTTTCTTT | CASSSAEGTEAFF
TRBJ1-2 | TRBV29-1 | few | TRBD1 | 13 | TGCAGCGTTCCCGGGACAGGGCGCTATGGCTACACCTTC | CSVPGTGRYGYTF
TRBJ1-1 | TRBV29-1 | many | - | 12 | TGCAGCGTTGTAAAGGTCAACACTGAAGCTTTCTTT | CSVVKVNTEAFF
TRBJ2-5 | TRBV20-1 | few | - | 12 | TGCAGTGCTAGACCCCCTGCAGAGACCCAGTACTTC | CSARPPAETQYF
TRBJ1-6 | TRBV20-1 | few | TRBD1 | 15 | TGCAGTGCTAGCTCCGGACAGGGTCTAAGTTCACCCCTCCACTTT | CSASSGQGLSSPLHF
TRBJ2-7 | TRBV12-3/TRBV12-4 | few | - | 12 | TGTGCCAGCACTGAGAACCCCTACGAGCAGTACTTC | CASTENPYEQYF
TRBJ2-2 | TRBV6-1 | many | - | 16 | TGTGCCAGCAGTCCGAGGGGGGGGGCGAACACCGGGGAGCTGTTTTTT | CASSPRGGANTGELFF
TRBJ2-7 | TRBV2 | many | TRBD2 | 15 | TGTGCCAGCAGTGAGGGGACTAGCGGGGTCTACGAGCAGTACTTC | CASSEGTSGVYEQYF
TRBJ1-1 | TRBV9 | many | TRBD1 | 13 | TGTGCCAGCAGCGTCGACAGGGTCGGTGAAGCTTTCTTT | CASSVDRVGEAFF
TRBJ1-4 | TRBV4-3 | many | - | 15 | TGCGCCAGCAGCCGGGGAAAAGGCTTCCCCGAAAAACTGTTTTTT | CASSRGKGFPEKLFF
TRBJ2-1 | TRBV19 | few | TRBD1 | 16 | TGTGCCAGTAGTCTTACACCCGGGACAGGGGAGGATGAGCAGTTCTTC | CASSLTPGTGEDEQFF
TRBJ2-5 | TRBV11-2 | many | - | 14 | TGTGCCAGCAGCTTAATCGGTTCTGCAGAGACCCAGTACTTC | CASSLIGSAETQYF